This T cell receptor beta chain was captured in a study of blood T cell repertoires in COVID-19. The CDR3 loop spans 16 amino acids. V was clipped by 3 bases and J by 1 base, with 13 bases between them. CDR1 LNHDA and CDR2 SQIVND come from the germline V gene (reference sequence). The data were produced by immunoSEQ multiplex PCR, yet TCRdb's version contains in-frame clones alone and is incomplete. The data show about 220,000 clones, less than 90% seen once. This chain links TRBV19 with TRBJ1-5, with D uncertain. The clonotype was recovered from a woman in her 30s who had recovered from COVID-19. The sample consisted of PBMCs or T cells enriched from blood (not recorded which). CDR3: CASSITGVGSNQPQHF. CDR3 nucleotides: TGTGCCAGTAGTATCACCGGGGTGGGGAGCAATCAGCCCCAGCATTTT.